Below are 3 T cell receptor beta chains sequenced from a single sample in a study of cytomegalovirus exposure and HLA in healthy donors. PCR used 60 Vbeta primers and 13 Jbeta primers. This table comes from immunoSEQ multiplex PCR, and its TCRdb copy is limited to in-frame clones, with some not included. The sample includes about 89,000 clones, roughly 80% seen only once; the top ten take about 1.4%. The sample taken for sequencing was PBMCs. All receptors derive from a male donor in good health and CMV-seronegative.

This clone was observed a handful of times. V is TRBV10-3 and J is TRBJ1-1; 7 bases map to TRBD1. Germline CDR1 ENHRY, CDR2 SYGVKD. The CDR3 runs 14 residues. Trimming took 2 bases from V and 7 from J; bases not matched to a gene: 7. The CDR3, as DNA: TGTGCCATCAGTGAGAGGCAGGGGGAAAGTGAAGCTTTCTTT. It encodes CAISERQGESEAFF.

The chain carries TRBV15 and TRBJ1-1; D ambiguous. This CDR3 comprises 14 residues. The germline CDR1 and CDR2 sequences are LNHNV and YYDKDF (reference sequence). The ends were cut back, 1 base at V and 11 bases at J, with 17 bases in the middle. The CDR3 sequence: CATSRAGKVREAFF. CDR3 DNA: TGTGCCACCAGCAGAGCAGGTAAGGTACGCGAGGCTTTCTTT.

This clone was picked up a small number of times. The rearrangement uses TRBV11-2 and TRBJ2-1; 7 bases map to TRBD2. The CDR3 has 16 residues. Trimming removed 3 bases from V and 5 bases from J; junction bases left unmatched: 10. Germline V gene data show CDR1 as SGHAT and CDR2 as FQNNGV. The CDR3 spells CASSFRLSGVNNEQFF. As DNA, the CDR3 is TGTGCCAGCAGCTTCAGGCTGAGCGGGGTCAACAATGAGCAGTTCTTC.